This paragraph covers one T cell receptor beta chain sequence. The antigen is not known. These data are taken from a study of cytomegalovirus exposure and HLA in healthy donors. Study summary: HLA-typed donors were the source of tens of millions of unique TCRs, which an early data release held.

The study's findings and limits: A missense DCLRE1C variant was associated with V- and J-gene trimming of TCR beta chains in a later analysis, and an independent cohort replicated the association. Later analysis reportedly placed an Asian-associated ancestry cluster below the approximately 680-donor mean in N-insertions.

When sampled, the donors appeared nominally healthy, though they likely had unrecorded immune exposures. The PCR employed 60 Vbeta primers together with 13 Jbeta primers. Assay: immunoSEQ multiplex PCR; the TCRdb copy retains only in-frame clones and omits some. The top ten clones hold around 2.5% of a sample with some 51,000 clones, 65% to 85% of them seen once. Sequenced sample: PBMCs. This receptor was taken from a female donor in good health and CMV-seronegative.

The CDR3 coding sequence is TGCGCCAGACACAGGGGAGGCTATGGCTACACCTTC. It yields the protein CARHRGGYGYTF. This chain joins TRBV23-1 and TRBJ1-2, with TRBD1 identical over 7 bases. TRBV23-1 is an ORF; its function is uncertain. The V and J ends lost 9 bases and 4 bases, in that order; junction bases with no gene match: 5. CDR3 size: 12 residues.